This paragraph covers one TCR beta chain sequence. Its antigen is unidentified. The data were obtained in a study of CD4 T cells in relation to SARS-CoV-2 and coronaviruses. Germline V gives CDR1 SNHLY, CDR2 FYNNEI. The CDR3 totals 15 residues. Germline trimming cut 8 bases from V and 1 base from J; bases unmatched to any gene: 9. Assay: immunoSEQ multiplex PCR; the TCRdb copy retains only in-frame clones and omits some. The sample has 9,500 to 13,000 clones, 75% to 85% seen once. The study's findings and limits: Samples before the pandemic and after infection were not matched within any donor. This crossreactivity analysis covered spike protein alone, no other viral proteins.

Before the COVID-19 pandemic, during about 2011-2019, CD4+ T cells were taken from unexposed donors. Isolation of CD4+ T cells took place after approximately 11 days in culture. Cells permitting, SARS-CoV-2 S/N and four cold-coronavirus spikes were tested on unexposed-donor CD4+ T cells. This rearrangement joins TRBV2 to TRBJ2-7; 9 bases align to TRBD2. The sequence derives from a human donor in good health. Sequenced: CD4+ T cells from PBMCs, cultured in vitro. In DNA, the CDR3 is TGTGCCAGCTCTGATCCGGGACTAGCATCCTACGAGCAGTACTTC. Its protein product is CASSDPGLASYEQYF.